The rows below give T cell receptor beta chains drawn from one sample of a study of shared clonotypes between healthy human individuals. Data came from immunoSEQ multiplex PCR; TCRdb stores just in-frame clones and leaves some out. This table has 550,000 to 800,000 clones, over 65% appearing once. Sequencing was carried out using memory CD4+ T cells sorted from blood. The source is a woman in her thirties in good health. CDR3s include the opening cysteine and the closing phenylalanine or tryptophan. Fields, in order: V gene, J gene, clone size, D gene, CDR3 protein, CDR3 DNA. A D gene is named only where the DNA matches it firmly. Clone size appears in some rows only: once, few, many, or a class for an expanded clone.

V: TRBV28; J: TRBJ1-1; size: .; D: .; CDR3: CASSLSHTEAFF; DNA: TGTGCCAGCAGTCTCTCCCACACTGAAGCTTTCTTT
V: TRBV5-6; J: TRBJ2-3; size: .; D: .; CDR3: CASSLAAAASTDTQYF; DNA: TGTGCCAGCAGCTTGGCGGCAGCGGCTAGCACAGATACGCAGTATTTT
V: TRBV4-2; J: TRBJ2-3; size: .; D: .; CDR3: CASSQTGSFSDTQYF; DNA: TGTGCCAGCAGCCAAACAGGGTCTTTCTCAGATACGCAGTATTTT
V: TRBV28; J: TRBJ1-2; size: .; D: .; CDR3: CASSHTDRRDYGYTF; DNA: TGTGCCAGCAGTCACACCGACAGGAGGGACTATGGCTACACCTTC
V: TRBV4-2; J: TRBJ1-2; size: .; D: .; CDR3: CASSQEVREEGYTF; DNA: TGTGCCAGCAGCCAAGAGGTCAGGGAGGAGGGCTACACCTTC
V: TRBV27; J: TRBJ2-1; size: many; D: .; CDR3: CASSFIPHNEQFF; DNA: TGTGCCAGCAGTTTTATCCCCCACAATGAGCAGTTCTTC
V: TRBV11-1; J: TRBJ2-3; size: .; D: TRBD2; CDR3: CASSLALAGDSWDTQYF; DNA: TGTGCCAGCAGCTTAGCACTAGCGGGAGATTCGTGGGATACGCAGTATTTT
V: TRBV4-2; J: TRBJ1-5; size: .; D: TRBD1; CDR3: CASSPRGTGGNQPQHF; DNA: TGTGCCAGCAGCCCGAGGGGGACAGGGGGCAATCAGCCCCAGCATTTT
V: TRBV21-1; J: TRBJ2-6; size: few; D: .; CDR3: CASSTTPGTGLSGANVLTF; DNA: TGTGCCAGCAGCACGACGCCCGGGACAGGGCTTTCTGGGGCCAACGTCCTGACTTTC
V: TRBV29-1; J: TRBJ2-3; size: .; D: .; CDR3: CSVPSRLGGATTDTQYF; DNA: TGCAGCGTTCCCTCCCGCCTCGGTGGCGCAACCACAGATACGCAGTATTTT
V: TRBV7-9; J: TRBJ1-5; size: .; D: TRBD1; CDR3: CASSSQGAGNQPQHF; DNA: TGTGCCAGCAGCTCACAGGGGGCCGGCAATCAGCCCCAGCATTTT
V: TRBV7-2; J: TRBJ2-5; size: .; D: TRBD2; CDR3: CASSLGRGSETQYF; DNA: TGTGCCAGCAGCTTAGGGCGCGGGAGCGAGACCCAGTACTTC
V: TRBV5-1; J: TRBJ1-1; size: .; D: .; CDR3: CASSSGSSDTEAFF; DNA: TGCGCCAGCAGCTCGGGGTCGTCGGACACTGAAGCTTTCTTT
V: TRBV11-3; J: TRBJ2-2; size: .; D: TRBD1; CDR3: CASSANRGHDTGELFF; DNA: TGTGCCAGCAGCGCTAACAGGGGGCACGACACCGGGGAGCTGTTTTTT
V: TRBV5-8; J: TRBJ2-5; size: .; D: .; CDR3: CASSLESGGETQYF; DNA: TGTGCCAGCAGCTTGGAGTCCGGCGGTGAGACCCAGTACTTC
V: TRBV28; J: TRBJ1-3; size: .; D: TRBD1; CDR3: CASSLGDSRGNTIYF; DNA: TGTGCCAGCAGTTTAGGGGACAGTCGTGGAAACACCATATATTTT
V: TRBV5-1; J: TRBJ2-7; size: .; D: TRBD2; CDR3: CASSQTSGSSYEQYF; DNA: TGCGCCAGCAGCCAAACTAGCGGGTCCTCCTACGAGCAGTACTTC
V: TRBV5-1; J: TRBJ2-1; size: .; D: .; CDR3: CTSSLSSPGYNEQFF; DNA: TGCACCAGCAGCTTGAGTTCTCCGGGGTACAATGAGCAGTTCTTC
V: TRBV28; J: TRBJ1-5; size: few; D: .; CDR3: CASRGGRNSNQPQHF; DNA: TGTGCCAGCAGGGGCGGACGGAATAGCAATCAGCCCCAGCATTTT
V: TRBV18; J: TRBJ2-6; size: .; D: .; CDR3: CASSPPRDGANVLTF; DNA: TGTGCCAGCTCACCACCGAGGGATGGGGCCAACGTCCTGACTTTC
V: TRBV7-3; J: TRBJ1-1; size: .; D: .; CDR3: CASSTGPDTEAFF; DNA: TGTGCCAGCAGCACCGGACCCGACACTGAAGCTTTCTTT
V: TRBV5-1; J: TRBJ2-6; size: many; D: TRBD1; CDR3: CASSFRQGKNSGANVLTF; DNA: TGCGCCAGCAGCTTTCGACAGGGAAAGAACTCTGGGGCCAACGTCCTGACTTTC
V: TRBV6-4; J: TRBJ2-3; size: .; D: TRBD2; CDR3: CASSGEAGGPNTQYF; DNA: TGTGCCAGCAGTGGGGAAGCGGGAGGGCCGAATACGCAGTATTTT
V: TRBV19; J: TRBJ1-6; size: .; D: TRBD1; CDR3: CASRTGGTMDSPLHF; DNA: TGTGCCAGCCGGACAGGTGGGACGATGGATTCACCCCTCCACTTT
V: TRBV19; J: TRBJ2-6; size: .; D: TRBD1; CDR3: CASSAQGASGANVLTF; DNA: TGTGCCAGTAGTGCCCAGGGGGCGAGCGGGGCCAACGTCCTGACTTTC
V: TRBV6-4; J: TRBJ1-5; size: .; D: .; CDR3: CASSGDSNQPQHF; DNA: TGTGCCAGCAGCGGGGATAGCAATCAGCCCCAGCATTTT
V: TRBV13; J: TRBJ2-5; size: .; D: .; CDR3: CASSEKWGFDGTQYF; DNA: TGTGCCAGCAGCGAAAAGTGGGGGTTCGATGGGACCCAGTACTTC
V: TRBV4-2; J: TRBJ2-2; size: .; D: TRBD2; CDR3: CASSQDKGLAGDRTGELFF; DNA: TGTGCCAGCAGCCAAGACAAGGGACTAGCGGGAGATAGGACCGGGGAGCTGTTTTTT
V: TRBV28; J: TRBJ2-7; size: .; D: .; CDR3: CASGVGRWYEQYF; DNA: TGTGCCAGCGGCGTCGGCAGGTGGTACGAGCAGTACTTC
V: TRBV11-1; J: TRBJ1-1; size: .; D: .; CDR3: CASSLDGNTEAFF; DNA: TGTGCCAGCAGCTTAGACGGAAACACTGAAGCTTTCTTT
V: TRBV18; J: TRBJ2-7; size: .; D: TRBD1; CDR3: CASSPGQGTHEQYF; DNA: TGTGCCAGCTCACCGGGACAGGGCACCCACGAGCAGTACTTC
V: TRBV7-2; J: TRBJ2-7; size: .; D: .; CDR3: CASSLGHTSSYEQYF; DNA: TGTGCCAGCAGCTTAGGTCACACGAGCTCCTACGAGCAGTACTTC
V: TRBV28; J: TRBJ2-7; size: .; D: TRBD1; CDR3: CASSSRDRRSYEQYF; DNA: TGTGCCAGCAGTTCCCGGGACAGACGTAGCTACGAGCAGTACTTC
V: TRBV5-6; J: TRBJ1-3; size: .; D: .; CDR3: CASSFAGNTIYF; DNA: TGTGCCAGCAGTTTCGCTGGAAACACCATATATTTT
V: TRBV2; J: TRBJ2-1; size: many; D: TRBD2; CDR3: CASSAAPGLLGEQFF; DNA: TGTGCCAGCAGTGCGGCCCCGGGACTACTAGGTGAGCAGTTCTTC